This entry lists 2 T cell receptor beta chains sequenced from one sample in a study of CD8+CD57+ T cells in acquired aplastic anemia. Genomic DNA constituted the template upon which TCR beta VDJ and CDR3 profiling was performed. TCRdb ran MiXCR on the reads and lists one entry per CDR3 protein. The sample has roughly 420,000 distinct CDR3 sequences, 65% to 75% seen once. Input material: sorted CD4+, CD8+, or CD8+CD57+ T cells (not recorded which) from PBMCs. All receptors come from a human donor in good health, serving as a control.

Turning to this clonotype: The junction departs from the called germline gene at one end, perhaps through a read error. The genes are TRBV11-2 and TRBJ1-2; perhaps TRBD1 as D (6 bases). The length of the CDR3 is 11 residues. The germline gives CDR1 SGHAT, CDR2 FQNNGV. The CDR3 DNA sequence: TGTGCCAGCAGCCTAGCGGCAGGGGAGTTCTTC. Its translation is CASSLAAGEFF.

The chain combines TRBV7-2 with TRBJ1-2; D possibly corresponds to TRBD1 (6 bases). Germline V gene sequence: CDR1 SGHTA, CDR2 FQGNSA. The length of the CDR3 is 15 residues. Trimming stripped 2 bases from V and 6 bases from J, with 16 bases between. CDR3 protein: CASSLSGQRRNGYTF. The CDR3, as DNA: TGTGCCAGCAGCTTAAGTGGACAGCGGAGGAATGGCTACACCTTC.